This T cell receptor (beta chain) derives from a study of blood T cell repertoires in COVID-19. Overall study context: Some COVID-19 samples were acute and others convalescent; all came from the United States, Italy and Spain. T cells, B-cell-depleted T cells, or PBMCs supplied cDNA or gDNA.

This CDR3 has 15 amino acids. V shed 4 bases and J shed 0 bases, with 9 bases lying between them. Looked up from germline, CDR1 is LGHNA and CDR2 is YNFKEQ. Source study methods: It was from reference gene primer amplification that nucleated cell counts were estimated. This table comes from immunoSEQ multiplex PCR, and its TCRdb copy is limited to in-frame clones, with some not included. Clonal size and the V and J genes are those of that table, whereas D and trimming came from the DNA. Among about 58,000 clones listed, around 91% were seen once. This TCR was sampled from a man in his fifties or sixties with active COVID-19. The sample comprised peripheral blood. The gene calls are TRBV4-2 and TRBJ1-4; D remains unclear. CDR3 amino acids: CASSRGAATNEKLFF. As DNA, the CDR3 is TGTGCCAGCAGCCGGGGAGCAGCAACTAATGAAAAACTGTTTTTT.